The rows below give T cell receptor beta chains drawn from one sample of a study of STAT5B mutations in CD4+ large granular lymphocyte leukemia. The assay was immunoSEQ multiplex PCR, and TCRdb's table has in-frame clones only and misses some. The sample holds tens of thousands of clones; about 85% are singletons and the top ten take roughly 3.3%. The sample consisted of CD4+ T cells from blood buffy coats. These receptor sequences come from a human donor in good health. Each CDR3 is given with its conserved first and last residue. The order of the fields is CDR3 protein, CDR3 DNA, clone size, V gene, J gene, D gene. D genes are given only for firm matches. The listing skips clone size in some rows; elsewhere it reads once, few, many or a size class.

CASRSWTGEFGTEAFF	TGTGCCAGCAGATCCTGGACAGGGGAGTTCGGCACTGAAGCTTTCTTT	NA	TRBV28	TRBJ1-1	TRBD1
CASNTQPGTGFPEAFF	TGTGCCAGTAATACTCAGCCCGGGACAGGGTTCCCTGAAGCTTTCTTT	NA	TRBV19	TRBJ1-1	TRBD1
CASSRGTLGGELFF	TGTGCCAGCAGCCGCGGGACTCTCGGCGGGGAGCTGTTTTTT	NA	TRBV7-3	TRBJ2-2	NA
CASSSRTSEAGELFF	TGCGCCAGCAGCTCTCGGACTAGCGAGGCCGGGGAGCTGTTTTTT	NA	TRBV5-1	TRBJ2-2	TRBD2
CASSSGTGSNEKLFF	TGCGCCAGCAGCTCCGGGACAGGGAGTAATGAAAAACTGTTTTTT	once	TRBV5-1	TRBJ1-4	TRBD1
CASSSHAGVGVVAGELFF	TGTGCCAGTAGTAGTCATGCAGGGGTCGGGGTTGTAGCCGGGGAGCTGTTTTTT	NA	TRBV19	TRBJ2-2	NA
CASSLGTDSNQPQHF	TGTGCCAGCAGCCTCGGGACAGATAGCAATCAGCCCCAGCATTTT	NA	TRBV7-6	TRBJ1-5	TRBD1
CASSWGGYSGNTIYF	TGTGCCAGCAGCTGGGGGGGCTACTCTGGAAACACCATATATTTT	NA	TRBV7-2	TRBJ1-3	NA
CASSQGVEEYF	TGTGCCAGCAGCCAGGGGGTGGAAGAGTACTTC	few	TRBV14	TRBJ2-7	NA
CASSSGGKTQYF	TGTGCCAGCAGCTCTGGTGGGAAAACGCAGTATTTT	NA	TRBV7-8	TRBJ2-3	NA
CASSLTGLGANVLTF	TGCGCCAGCAGCTTGACAGGGCTCGGGGCCAACGTCCTGACTTTC	NA	TRBV5-1	TRBJ2-6	NA
CASSPILGNQPQHF	TGTGCCAGCAGTCCGATATTAGGCAATCAGCCCCAGCATTTT	NA	TRBV28	TRBJ1-5	NA
CASSSPASYEQYF	TGTGCCAGCAGCTCACCGGCCTCCTACGAGCAGTACTTC	NA	TRBV6-1	TRBJ2-7	NA
CASSLVAETQYF	TGTGCCAGCAGCTTAGTCGCGGAGACCCAGTACTTC	NA	TRBV11-1	TRBJ2-5	NA
CASSLAGVGQPQHF	TGTGCCAGCAGCCTCGCGGGGGTCGGTCAGCCCCAGCATTTT	NA	TRBV28	TRBJ1-5	NA
CASSFGKNIQYF	TGTGCCAGCAGCTTTGGCAAAAACATTCAGTACTTC	NA	TRBV5-8	TRBJ2-4	NA
CASSPSTGLKNIQYF	TGTGCCAGCTCACCTTCGACAGGTCTAAAAAACATTCAGTACTTC	NA	TRBV18	TRBJ2-4	NA
CASRADRDGNQPQHF	TGTGCCAGCAGAGCGGACAGAGATGGCAATCAGCCCCAGCATTTT	NA	TRBV2	TRBJ1-5	NA
CASSLPWGRRASGDTQYF	TGTGCCAGCAGCCTCCCCTGGGGGCGGCGCGCATCCGGAGATACGCAGTATTTT	NA	TRBV11-1	TRBJ2-3	NA
CAIRSGSQDTQYF	TGTGCCATACGTAGCGGGAGCCAAGATACGCAGTATTTT	NA	TRBV6-1	TRBJ2-3	TRBD2
CAISETERSSSYNEQFF	TGTGCCATCAGTGAGACAGAGCGATCGAGCTCCTACAATGAGCAGTTCTTC	few	TRBV10-3	TRBJ2-1	NA
CASSSGQGRNEQYF	TGTGCCAGCTCTTCCGGACAGGGGAGGAACGAGCAGTACTTC	NA	TRBV18	TRBJ2-7	TRBD1
CASSPPGFYGYTF	TGTGCCAGCTCACCGCCGGGATTCTATGGCTACACCTTC	NA	TRBV18	TRBJ1-2	NA
CASSSDTRGVSPLHF	TGTGCCAGCAGCTCTGATACTCGGGGCGTCTCACCCCTCCACTTT	NA	TRBV5-6	TRBJ1-6	NA
CASSSGLAGAGSEQYF	TGTGCCAGCAGCTCGGGACTAGCGGGAGCGGGTAGCGAGCAGTACTTC	NA	TRBV7-8	TRBJ2-7	TRBD2
CSGGDRANEKLFF	TGCAGCGGCGGGGACAGGGCTAATGAAAAACTGTTTTTT	NA	TRBV29-1	TRBJ1-4	TRBD1
CASSRDRGTEAFF	TGTGCCAGCAGCCGGGACAGGGGCACTGAAGCTTTCTTT	NA	TRBV7-9	TRBJ1-1	TRBD1
CASSQSTYQPQHF	TGCGCCAGCAGCCAAAGCACGTATCAGCCCCAGCATTTT	NA	TRBV4-1	TRBJ1-5	NA
CASTPSLTGELFF	TGTGCCAGCACCCCAAGCCTCACCGGGGAGCTGTTTTTT	NA	TRBV11-2	TRBJ2-2	NA
CASSPTWDTSNYGYTF	TGTGCCAGCAGTCCTACCTGGGACACCTCTAACTATGGCTACACCTTC	NA	TRBV27	TRBJ1-2	NA
CASSIHRGMNTEAFF	TGTGCCAGTAGCATACACAGGGGAATGAACACTGAAGCTTTCTTT	NA	TRBV19	TRBJ1-1	TRBD1
CASSVVGGSGNTIYF	TGTGCCAGCAGCGTAGTGGGAGGGTCTGGAAACACCATATATTTT	NA	TRBV9	TRBJ1-3	NA
CASSTPGEREELDTQYF	TGTGCCAGTAGTACGCCAGGGGAGCGGGAAGAATTAGATACGCAGTATTTT	NA	TRBV19	TRBJ2-3	NA
CASSEARTANTEAFF	TGTGCCAGCAGTGAAGCTCGGACGGCGAACACTGAAGCTTTCTTT	NA	TRBV2	TRBJ1-1	NA
CASSPGGRDRVYNEQFF	TGTGCCAGCAGCCCAGGGGGACGGGACAGGGTCTACAATGAGCAGTTCTTC	NA	TRBV14	TRBJ2-1	TRBD1
CASGWGTGTGELFF	TGTGCTAGTGGTTGGGGTACAGGGACCGGGGAGCTGTTTTTT	NA	TRBV12-5	TRBJ2-2	NA
CASSASGTHGPGEEYF	TGTGCCAGCAGCGCTTCCGGGACTCATGGACCTGGAGAGGAGTACTTC	NA	TRBV11-3	TRBJ2-4	NA
CASRSAGTLGEQYF	TGTGCCAGCAGGTCAGCGGGGACTCTAGGCGAGCAGTACTTC	NA	TRBV11-2	TRBJ2-7	TRBD2
CASSSRHSTDTQYF	TGTGCCAGCAGTTCCCGGCACAGCACAGATACGCAGTATTTT	NA	TRBV6-6	TRBJ2-3	NA
CASGVAGLNEQFF	TGTGCCAGCGGAGTAGCGGGGCTCAATGAGCAGTTCTTC	NA	TRBV7-2	TRBJ2-1	TRBD2
CASSTLPSPGFWGYTF	TGTGCCAGTAGTACGCTACCCAGCCCAGGGTTCTGGGGCTACACCTTC	NA	TRBV19	TRBJ1-2	NA
CASSRRTAGAREQYF	TGTGCCAGCAGCCGCCGGACCGCAGGGGCCCGCGAGCAGTACTTC	NA	TRBV7-8	TRBJ2-7	NA
CASSRVSSTDTQYF	TGTGCCAGCAGCCGAGTATCGAGCACAGATACGCAGTATTTT	NA	TRBV7-6	TRBJ2-3	NA
CASSPRSGNEQFF	TGTGCCAGCAGCCCACGTAGCGGAAATGAGCAGTTCTTC	few	TRBV7-2	TRBJ2-1	NA
CASRWTSGEETQYF	TGTGCCAGCAGGTGGACTAGCGGGGAAGAGACCCAGTACTTC	NA	TRBV2	TRBJ2-5	TRBD2
CASSLSLAEEGEQFF	TGTGCCAGCAGCTTAAGTCTAGCGGAGGAAGGCGAGCAGTTCTTC	NA	TRBV7-3	TRBJ2-1	TRBD2
CASSLDRGNTGELFF	TGTGCCAGCAGCTTGGACAGGGGGAACACCGGGGAGCTGTTTTTT	NA	TRBV11-3	TRBJ2-2	TRBD1
CASSTGHHGLYEQYF	TGTGCCAGTAGTACCGGTCATCATGGTCTCTACGAGCAGTACTTC	NA	TRBV19	TRBJ2-7	NA
CASSERSAVMNTEAFF	TGCGCCAGCAGCGAACGTTCCGCGGTTATGAACACTGAAGCTTTCTTT	NA	TRBV5-1	TRBJ1-1	NA
CASSQDRALEQYF	TGCGCCAGCAGCCAAGATCGGGCTCTGGAGCAGTACTTC	NA	TRBV4-1	TRBJ2-7	NA
CASSLEPGGRETQYF	TGTGCCAGCAGCTTAGAGCCAGGGGGCCGGGAGACCCAGTACTTC	NA	TRBV7-9	TRBJ2-5	TRBD1
CASSARDYSGTSGRGSYEQYF	TGCGCCAGCAGTGCGCGAGACTATTCCGGGACTAGCGGGAGAGGGTCCTACGAGCAGTACTTC	once	TRBV10-2	TRBJ2-7	TRBD2
CASIGQASSGNTIYF	TGTGCCAGTATTGGACAGGCGAGCTCTGGAAACACCATATATTTT	once	TRBV19	TRBJ1-3	TRBD1
CASSGRTGGQDEQYF	TGTGCCAGCAGCGGGAGGACAGGGGGCCAGGACGAGCAGTACTTC	NA	TRBV5-4	TRBJ2-7	TRBD1
CASSSGTGWDSPLHF	TGTGCCAGCAGCTCGGGGACAGGTTGGGATTCACCCCTCCACTTT	NA	TRBV7-9	TRBJ1-6	TRBD1
CSVDGAGPSNEQFF	TGCAGCGTTGACGGGGCCGGCCCTTCCAATGAGCAGTTCTTC	NA	TRBV29-1	TRBJ2-1	NA